The 17 T cell receptor beta chains listed next were all sequenced from one sample in a study of graft-versus-host responses after intestinal transplantation listed by TCRdb under 2021. Library preparation used the immunoSEQ multiplex PCR assay. As stored in TCRdb, this immuneACCESS dataset retains in-frame rearrangements with V and J assigned. A fraction of the clones does not appear; measured against another copy, unresolved V genes explain less than half of the discrepancy, and the remainder lacks a known reason. This sample gives around 54,000 clones in total; 75% to 95% of them show up just once. In total, the top ten clones hold roughly 6% of the sample. The sample here was PBMCs, taken approximately 97 weeks after intestinal transplant. Receptor source: a human patient who received an intestinal transplant, so some T cells may come from the graft donor.

This clone came up once. This chain links TRBV19 with TRBJ2-3; D is undetermined. Per germline, CDR1 LNHDA and CDR2 SQIVND (reference sequence). Trimming took off 6 bases at V and 2 bases at J, with 18 bases between the two ends. The CDR3 has 16 amino acids. CDR3 in amino acids: CASSHILGPNTDTQYF. CDR3 sequence (DNA): TGTGCCAGTAGCCATATTCTTGGCCCAAACACAGATACGCAGTATTTT. The whole variable domain, filled in from reference TRBV19 and TRBJ2-3, reads DGGITQSPKYLFRKEGQNVTLSCEQNLNHDAMYWYRQDPGQGLRLIYYSQIVNDFQKGDIAEGYSVSREKKESFPLTVTSAQKNPTAFYLCASSHILGPNTDTQYFGPGTRLTVL.

This clone was seen a single time. The rearrangement links TRBV6-5 to TRBJ1-1; maybe TRBD1 (5 bases). The V end lost 5 bases, the J end lost 5 bases, and 12 bases lay between the germline ends. This CDR3 has 13 amino acids. Germline V gene data show CDR1 as MNHEY and CDR2 as SVGAGI. Written as DNA, the CDR3 is TGTGCCAGCAGTGATCCAGGGAGAACTGAAGCTTTCTTT. The encoded protein is CASSDPGRTEAFF.

The J gene is TRBJ2-4, the V gene TRBV11-2; D possibly uses TRBD1 or TRBD2 (6 bases each). The germline V and J ends were trimmed by 4 bases and 6 bases, with 16 bases remaining between them. Germline assignment: CDR1 SGHAT and CDR2 FQNNGV. The CDR3 loop spans 15 amino acids. The CDR3 spells CASSSPVRGVNIQYF. CDR3 coding DNA: TGTGCCAGCAGCTCGCCTGTGAGGGGGGTAAACATTCAGTACTTC.

This clone was seen once. The genes are TRBV7-9 and TRBJ1-2; a possible D gene is TRBD1 (6 bases). CDR3 length equals 15 residues. V lost 6 bases, J lost 0 bases, and 14 bases lay in between. Germline CDR1 and CDR2: SEHNR and FQNEAQ (reference sequence). This CDR3 reads CASSRTVESNYGYTF. CDR3 nucleotide sequence: TGTGCCAGCAGTAGGACAGTCGAGTCTAACTATGGCTACACCTTC.

The chain employs TRBV6-1 and TRBJ1-5, with a weak D call TRBD1 (5 bases). Germline V lookup: CDR1 MNHNS, CDR2 SASEGT. CDR3 size: 12 residues. Trimming shortened V by 10 bases and J by 5 bases, and 12 bases separated the two germline ends. The CDR3 DNA follows: TGTGCCACCCAGGGTACGGATCAGCCCCAGCATTTT. The encoded protein is CATQGTDQPQHF.

The V and J genes are TRBV11-2 and TRBJ2-1; D gene unclear. The CDR3 consists of 13 residues. The V gene's germline CDR1 is SGHAT and CDR2 FQNNGV. Trimming took 0 bases from V and 4 from J, leaving 4 bases between them. CDR3 in DNA: TGTGCCAGCAGCTTAGATTCTTACAATGAGCAGTTCTTC. It is translated as CASSLDSYNEQFF.

V gene TRBV5-8 combines with J gene TRBJ2-5; TRBD1 matches at 7 bases. The J call is in doubt because the DNA end fits TRBJ2-7 better. The CDR3 totals 14 residues. Germline lookup yields CDR1 SGHTS and CDR2 YDEGEE. The CDR3 DNA reads TGTGCCAGCAGCTTGGCAGGGGGCTCCTACGAGCAGTACTTC. Translating it yields CASSLAGGSYEQYF.

This chain joins TRBV5-6 and TRBJ2-1; the D is unclear. The length of the CDR3 is 15 residues. The germline V gene encodes CDR1 SGHDT and CDR2 YYEEEE. The germline V and J ends were trimmed by 2 bases and 0 bases, with 9 bases remaining between them. CDR3 in amino acids: CASSFGRNSYNEQFF. CDR3 coding DNA: TGTGCCAGCAGCTTTGGCAGGAACTCCTACAATGAGCAGTTCTTC.

The chain uses TRBV27 and TRBJ1-5; D is undetermined. This CDR3 spans 14 amino acids. The V gene's germline CDR1 is MNHEY and CDR2 SMNVEV (reference sequence). V was clipped by 3 bases and J by 2 bases, with 8 bases between them. As DNA, the CDR3 is TGTGCCAGCAGTTTGTCACGGGGCAATCAGCCCCAGCATTTT. Translating it yields CASSLSRGNQPQHF.

In this sample, this clone turned up a few times. The chain uses TRBV30 and TRBJ1-6; 9 bases are a match to TRBD1. The CDR3 totals 14 residues. Germline lookup yields CDR1 GTSNPN and CDR2 SVGIG (reference sequence). V shed 1 base, J shed 11 bases, and the junction held 6 bases outside the gene matches. The chain's CDR3 is CAWSAGTGWTPLHF. The CDR3 DNA reads as TGTGCCTGGAGTGCCGGGACAGGGTGGACACCCCTCCACTTT.

Comments on this clone: Other DNA sequences in the sample encode the same CDR3. The chain recombines TRBV19 with TRBJ2-3; D uncertain. CDR1 LNHDA and CDR2 SQIVND come from the germline V gene (reference sequence). The CDR3 has 12 residues. Trimming stripped 5 bases from V and 5 bases from J, with 8 bases between. CDR3 DNA: TGTGCCAGTAGTCTCTTAGGAGATACGCAGTATTTT. The encoded protein is CASSLLGDTQYF.

This clone was seen only a few times. The rearrangement joins TRBV5-1 to TRBJ2-5; no definite D call. V shed 4 bases and J shed 13 bases, with 14 bases lying between them. The germline V gene has CDR1 SGHRS and CDR2 YFSETQ. The CDR3 extends over 11 amino acids. The CDR3 sequence is CASSLGRSWYF. The CDR3 DNA is TGCGCCAGCAGCCTAGGACGCTCATGGTACTTC.

The rearrangement uses TRBV5-8 and TRBJ2-3; the match to TRBD2 covers 8 bases. Germline V lookup: CDR1 SGHTS, CDR2 YDEGEE. This CDR3 has 16 amino acids. The V and J ends lost 4 bases and 0 bases, in that order; junction bases with no gene match: 7. In DNA, the CDR3 is TGTGCCAGCAGCCAAGGTGGACTAGCAAGCACAGATACGCAGTATTTT. It codes for CASSQGGLASTDTQYF.

V gene TRBV7-9 combines with J gene TRBJ2-4; D may correspond to TRBD1 or TRBD2 (6 bases each). Per germline, CDR1 SEHNR and CDR2 FQNEAQ (reference sequence). V shed 3 bases and J shed 8 bases, with 14 bases lying between them. The CDR3 spans 14 residues. The CDR3 reads CASSFTGRRDIQYF. CDR3 sequence (DNA): TGTGCCAGCAGCTTCACAGGGAGGAGGGACATTCAGTACTTC.

CDR3 sequence (DNA): TGTGCCAGCAGCCCCGGACTAGCGGCGAACACCGGGGAGCTGTTTTTT. Translated: CASSPGLAANTGELFF. The chain carries TRBV7-3 and TRBJ2-2, with 10 bases aligning to TRBD2. Germline assignment: CDR1 SGHTA and CDR2 FQGTGA. After removal of 5 bases from V and 0 bases from J, the junction contained 3 bases not matched to a gene. This CDR3 contains 16 residues.

This rearrangement joins TRBV6-1 to TRBJ2-1, with 7 bases fitting TRBD2. The CDR3 length is 15 residues. V trimming: 6 bases; J trimming: 7 bases; junction bases outside the gene matches: 12. Germline V gene sequence: CDR1 MNHNS, CDR2 SASEGT. The CDR3 sequence: CASRPPLGGRNEQFF. For the CDR3, the DNA is TGTGCCAGCAGACCTCCCCTGGGAGGGAGGAATGAGCAGTTCTTC.

The chain links TRBV5-4 to TRBJ2-5, with D uncertain. The CDR3 covers 16 residues. The V gene lost 1 base and the J gene lost 3 bases, with 16 bases spanning the gap. Germline V gene lookup returns CDR1 SGHNT and CDR2 YYREEE (reference sequence). In DNA form, the CDR3 reads TGTGCCAGCAGCTTGTTCGGCCAGAGCATTAAAGAGACCCAGTACTTC. This codes for CASSLFGQSIKETQYF.